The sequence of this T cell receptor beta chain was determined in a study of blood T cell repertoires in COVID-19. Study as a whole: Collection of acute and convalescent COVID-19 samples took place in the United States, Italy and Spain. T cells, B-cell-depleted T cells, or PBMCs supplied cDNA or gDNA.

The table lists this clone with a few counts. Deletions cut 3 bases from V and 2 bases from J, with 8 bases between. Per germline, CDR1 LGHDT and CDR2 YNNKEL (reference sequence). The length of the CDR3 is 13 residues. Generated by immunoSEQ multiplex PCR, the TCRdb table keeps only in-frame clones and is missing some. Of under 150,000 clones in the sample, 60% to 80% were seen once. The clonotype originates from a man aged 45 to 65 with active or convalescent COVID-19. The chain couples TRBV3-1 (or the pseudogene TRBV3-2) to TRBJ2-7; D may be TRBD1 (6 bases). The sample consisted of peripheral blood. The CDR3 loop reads CASSHGQPYEQYF. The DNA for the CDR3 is TGTGCCAGCAGCCACGGACAGCCCTACGAGCAGTACTTC.